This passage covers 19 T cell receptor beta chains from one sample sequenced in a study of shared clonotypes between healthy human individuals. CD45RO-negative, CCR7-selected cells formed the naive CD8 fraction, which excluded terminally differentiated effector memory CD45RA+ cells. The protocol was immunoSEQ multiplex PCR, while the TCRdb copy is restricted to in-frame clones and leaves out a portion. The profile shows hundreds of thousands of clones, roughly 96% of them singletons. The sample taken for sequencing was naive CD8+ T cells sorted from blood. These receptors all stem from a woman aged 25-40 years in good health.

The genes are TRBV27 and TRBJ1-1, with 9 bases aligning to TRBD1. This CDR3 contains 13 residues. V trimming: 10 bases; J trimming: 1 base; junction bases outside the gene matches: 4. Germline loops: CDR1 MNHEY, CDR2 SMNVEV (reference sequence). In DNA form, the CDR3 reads TGTGCCATCCGGGACAGGGCGAACACTGAAGCTTTCTTT. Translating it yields CAIRDRANTEAFF.

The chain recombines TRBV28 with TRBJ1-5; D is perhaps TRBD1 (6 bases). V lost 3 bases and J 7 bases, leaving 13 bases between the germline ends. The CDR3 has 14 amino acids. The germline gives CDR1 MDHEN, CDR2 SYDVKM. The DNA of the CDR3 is TGTGCCAGCAGTTTTGGGGGGCTGGGACAGCCCCAGCATTTT. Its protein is CASSFGGLGQPQHF.

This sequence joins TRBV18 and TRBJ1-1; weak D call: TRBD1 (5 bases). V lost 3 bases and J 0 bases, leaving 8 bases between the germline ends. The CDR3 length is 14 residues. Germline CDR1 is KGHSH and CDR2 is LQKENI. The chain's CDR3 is CASSPTDMNTEAFF. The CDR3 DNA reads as TGTGCCAGCTCACCGACAGACATGAACACTGAAGCTTTCTTT.

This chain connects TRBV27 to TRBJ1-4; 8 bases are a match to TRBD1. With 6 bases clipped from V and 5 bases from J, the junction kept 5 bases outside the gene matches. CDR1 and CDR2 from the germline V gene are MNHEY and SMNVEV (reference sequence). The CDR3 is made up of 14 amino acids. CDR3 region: CASRSTGVNEKLFF. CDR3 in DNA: TGTGCCAGCAGGTCGACAGGGGTAAATGAAAAACTGTTTTTT.

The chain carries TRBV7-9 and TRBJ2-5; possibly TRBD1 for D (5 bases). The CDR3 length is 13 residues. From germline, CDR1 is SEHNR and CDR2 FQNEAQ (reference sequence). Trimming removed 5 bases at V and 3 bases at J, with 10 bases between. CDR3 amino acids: CASSPATEETQYF. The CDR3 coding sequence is TGTGCCAGCAGCCCGGCGACAGAAGAGACCCAGTACTTC.

The DNA of the CDR3 is TGTGCCAGCAGCTTAGGTGAGGGCTTAGCGGGCTCCTACAATGAGCAGTTCTTC. It is translated as CASSLGEGLAGSYNEQFF. The chain is built from TRBV7-7 and TRBJ2-1, with TRBD2 identical over 7 bases. The CDR3 sequence is 18 residues long. The V gene end was trimmed by 1 base and the J gene end by 0 bases; junction bases not matched to a gene: 9. CDR1 and CDR2 from the germline V gene are SSHAT and FNYEAQ (reference sequence).

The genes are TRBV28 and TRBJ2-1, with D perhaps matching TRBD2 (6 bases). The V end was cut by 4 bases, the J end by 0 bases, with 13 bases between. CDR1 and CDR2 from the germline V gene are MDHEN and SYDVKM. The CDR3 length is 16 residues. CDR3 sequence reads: CASSSLWGDSYNEQFF. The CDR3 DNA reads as TGTGCCAGCAGTTCCTTATGGGGGGACTCCTACAATGAGCAGTTCTTC.

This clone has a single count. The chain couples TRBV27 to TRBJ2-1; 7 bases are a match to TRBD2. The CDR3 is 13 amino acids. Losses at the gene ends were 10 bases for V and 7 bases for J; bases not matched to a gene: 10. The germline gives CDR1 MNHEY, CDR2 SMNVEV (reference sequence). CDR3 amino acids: CATGLAEANEQFF. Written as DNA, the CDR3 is TGTGCCACTGGGCTAGCGGAGGCAAATGAGCAGTTCTTC.

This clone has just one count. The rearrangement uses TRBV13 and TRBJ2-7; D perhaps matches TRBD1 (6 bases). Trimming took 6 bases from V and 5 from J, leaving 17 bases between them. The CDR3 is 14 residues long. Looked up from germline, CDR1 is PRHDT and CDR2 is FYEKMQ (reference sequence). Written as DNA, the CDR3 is TGTGCCAGCAGGGCCAGGGGATCTTTCGACGAGCAGTACTTC. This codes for CASRARGSFDEQYF.

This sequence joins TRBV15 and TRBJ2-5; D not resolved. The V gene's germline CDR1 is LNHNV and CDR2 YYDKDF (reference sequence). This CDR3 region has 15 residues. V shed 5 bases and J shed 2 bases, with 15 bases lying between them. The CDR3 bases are TGTGCCACCAGCTCGTGGGCGCAGTTACAAGAGACCCAGTACTTC. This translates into CATSSWAQLQETQYF.

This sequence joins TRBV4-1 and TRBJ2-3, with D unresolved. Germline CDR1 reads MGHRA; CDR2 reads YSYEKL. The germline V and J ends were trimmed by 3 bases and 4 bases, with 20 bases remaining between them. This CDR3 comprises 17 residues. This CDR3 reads CASSQSGGPLAPDTQYF. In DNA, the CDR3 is TGCGCCAGCAGCCAGTCCGGTGGTCCATTGGCGCCAGATACGCAGTATTTT.

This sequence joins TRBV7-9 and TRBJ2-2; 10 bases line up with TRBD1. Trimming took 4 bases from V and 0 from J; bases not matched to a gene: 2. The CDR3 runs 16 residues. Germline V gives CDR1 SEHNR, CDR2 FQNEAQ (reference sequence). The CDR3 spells CASSSGTGANTGELFF. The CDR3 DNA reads TGTGCCAGCAGCTCTGGGACAGGGGCGAACACCGGGGAGCTGTTTTTT.

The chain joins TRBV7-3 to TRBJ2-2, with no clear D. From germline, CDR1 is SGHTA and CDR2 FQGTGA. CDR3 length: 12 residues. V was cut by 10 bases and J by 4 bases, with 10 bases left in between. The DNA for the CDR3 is TGTGCCACAGAGGATACCACCGGGGAGCTGTTTTTT. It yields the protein CATEDTTGELFF.

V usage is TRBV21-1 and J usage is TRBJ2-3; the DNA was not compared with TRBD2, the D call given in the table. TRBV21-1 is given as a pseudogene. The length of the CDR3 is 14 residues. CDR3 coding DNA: TGTGCCAGTGCGAACGGACTGTCCACAGATACGCAGTATTTT. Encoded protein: CASANGLSTDTQYF.

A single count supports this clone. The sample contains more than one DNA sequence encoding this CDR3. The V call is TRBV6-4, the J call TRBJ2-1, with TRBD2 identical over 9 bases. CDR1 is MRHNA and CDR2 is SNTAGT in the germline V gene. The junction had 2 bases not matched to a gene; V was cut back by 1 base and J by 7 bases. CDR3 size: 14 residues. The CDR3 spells CASSDLAGGNEQFF. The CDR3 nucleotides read TGTGCCAGCAGTGACTTGGCGGGAGGGAATGAGCAGTTCTTC.

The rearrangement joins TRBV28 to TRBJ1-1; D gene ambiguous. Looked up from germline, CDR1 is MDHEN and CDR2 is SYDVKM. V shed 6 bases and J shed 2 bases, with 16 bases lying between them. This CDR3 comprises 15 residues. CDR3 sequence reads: CASSPVGEGNTEAFF. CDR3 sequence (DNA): TGTGCCAGCAGCCCAGTGGGTGAAGGTAACACTGAAGCTTTCTTT. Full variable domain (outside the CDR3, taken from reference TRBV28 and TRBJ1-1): DVKVTQSSRYLVKRTGEKVFLECVQDMDHENMFWYRQDPGLGLRLIYFSYDVKMKEKGDIPEGYSVSREKKERFSLILESASTNQTSMYLCASSPVGEGNTEAFFGQGTRLTVV.

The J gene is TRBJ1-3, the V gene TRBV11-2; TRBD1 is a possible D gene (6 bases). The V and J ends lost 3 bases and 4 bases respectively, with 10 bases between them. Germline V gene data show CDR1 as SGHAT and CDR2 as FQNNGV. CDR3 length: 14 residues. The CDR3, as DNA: TGTGCCAGCAGCTTTTGGGGGCGCGGAAACACCATATATTTT. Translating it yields CASSFWGRGNTIYF.

CDR3 sequence reads: CASSVGLATSYEQYF. In nucleotides, the CDR3 is TGCGCCAGCAGCGTAGGACTAGCGACTTCCTACGAGCAGTACTTC. This sequence joins TRBV4-1 and TRBJ2-5; 9 bases match TRBD2. The J call may be incorrect, as the DNA end agrees better with TRBJ2-7. This CDR3 has 15 residues. Germline CDR1 is MGHRA and CDR2 is YSYEKL.

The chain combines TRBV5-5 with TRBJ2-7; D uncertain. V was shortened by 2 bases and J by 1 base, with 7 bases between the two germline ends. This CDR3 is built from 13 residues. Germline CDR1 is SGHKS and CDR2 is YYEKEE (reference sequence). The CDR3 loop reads CASSFRKSYEQYF. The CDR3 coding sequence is TGTGCCAGCAGCTTCAGAAAGTCCTACGAGCAGTACTTC.